The 23 T cell receptor beta chains listed next were all sequenced from one sample in a study of blood T cell repertoires in COVID-19. The protocol was immunoSEQ multiplex PCR, while the TCRdb copy is restricted to in-frame clones and leaves out a portion. There are roughly 520,000 clones in the sample; 70% to 90% occur only once, and about 2% lies in the top ten. Sequencing input: PBMCs or T cells enriched from blood (not recorded which). The receptors derive from a woman aged 40 to 50 who had recovered from COVID-19.

The rearrangement uses TRBV4-3 and TRBJ1-4; 8 positions match TRBD1. V lost 4 bases and J lost 3; bases outside the gene matches: 4. Germline V gives CDR1 LGHNA, CDR2 YSLEER. This CDR3 spans 15 amino acids. The CDR3 sequence is CASSRGDRPNEKLFF. The DNA of the CDR3 is TGCGCCAGCAGCCGAGGGGACAGGCCTAATGAAAAACTGTTTTTT.

The chain links TRBV19 to TRBJ1-1, with a possible D match to TRBD1 (5 bases). The CDR3 runs to 14 residues. Between the trimmed V and J ends, which lost 4 bases and 4 bases, there was a span of 13 bases. Germline V gene lookup returns CDR1 LNHDA and CDR2 SQIVND (reference sequence). CDR3 nucleotides: TGTGCCAGTAGTAAAGCCAGGGCCGGCACTGAAGCTTTCTTT. Its protein product is CASSKARAGTEAFF. The full variable domain, with the rest looked up from reference TRBV19 and TRBJ1-1, is DGGITQSPKYLFRKEGQNVTLSCEQNLNHDAMYWYRQDPGQGLRLIYYSQIVNDFQKGDIAEGYSVSREKKESFPLTVTSAQKNPTAFYLCASSKARAGTEAFFGQGTRLTVV.

This clone is a singleton in its sample. The chain couples TRBV4-2 to TRBJ2-7; 7 positions match TRBD2. With V trimmed by 1 base and J by 3 bases, 6 bases remained unmatched. Per germline, CDR1 LGHNA and CDR2 YNFKEQ. This CDR3 has 15 residues. This chain's CDR3 is CASSQGQASGYEQYF. The CDR3 DNA reads TGTGCCAGCAGCCAAGGTCAGGCTAGCGGCTACGAGCAGTACTTC.

This clone came up once. The V gene is TRBV4-2, the J gene TRBJ2-3; no clear D gene. In germline, CDR1 is LGHNA, CDR2 YNFKEQ. V lost 0 bases and J 0 bases, leaving 16 bases between the germline ends. The CDR3 totals 18 residues. CDR3 DNA: TGTGCCAGCAGCCAAGATTGGCACGCTGCGACTAGCACAGATACGCAGTATTTT. Amino acid sequence: CASSQDWHAATSTDTQYF.

The V and J genes are TRBV3-1 (or the pseudogene TRBV3-2) and TRBJ2-7; 7 nucleotides align to TRBD2. Germline V lookup: CDR1 LGHDT, CDR2 YNNKEL (reference sequence). This CDR3 region has 16 residues. The V gene end was trimmed by 5 bases and the J gene end by 1 base; junction bases not matched to a gene: 11. The CDR3 DNA reads TGTGCCAGCAGCGGGGCGTTGCTAGCGGAGTCCTACGAGCAGTACTTC. It encodes CASSGALLAESYEQYF.

V is TRBV6-5 and J is TRBJ2-6; perhaps TRBD1 as D (6 bases). Trimming left V 2 bases short and J 4 bases short, with 12 bases between. The CDR3 covers 16 residues. CDR1 MNHEY and CDR2 SVGAGI come from the germline V gene. CDR3 sequence reads: CASSYVPGDGANVLTF. CDR3 nucleotides: TGTGCCAGCAGTTACGTTCCAGGGGACGGGGCCAACGTCCTGACTTTC.

The rearrangement uses TRBV4-3 and TRBJ2-7, with 10 bases lining up with TRBD2. Germline CDR1 and CDR2: LGHNA and YSLEER. This CDR3 has 15 residues. V lost 2 bases to trimming and J lost 7 bases; unmatched junction nucleotides: 8. CDR3 bases: TGCGCCAGCAGCCAATCGAGAGCGGGAGGGCGGGAGCAGTACTTC. It is translated as CASSQSRAGGREQYF.

The gene calls are TRBV11-2 and TRBJ1-5; D is undetermined. V was cut by 3 bases and J by 10 bases, with 13 bases left in between. The CDR3 spans 13 residues. The germline V gene encodes CDR1 SGHAT and CDR2 FQNNGV. CDR3 loop: CASSFPLGEPQHF. CDR3 sequence (DNA): TGTGCCAGCAGCTTCCCCCTGGGAGAACCCCAGCATTTT. Full variable domain (missing parts from reference TRBV11-2 and TRBJ1-5): EAGVAQSPRYKIIEKRQSVAFWCNPISGHATLYWYQQILGQGPKLLIQFQNNGVVDDSQLPKDRFSAERLKGVDSTLKIQPAKLEDSAVYLCASSFPLGEPQHFGDGTRLSIL.

The chain combines TRBV12-5 with TRBJ2-1; 8 positions agree with TRBD2. CDR1 LGHNT and CDR2 FRNRAP come from the germline V gene. This CDR3 has 15 amino acids. V gave up 7 bases and J gave up 9 bases; unmatched junction bases: 14. The CDR3 reads CASAKGGGRLVEQFF. CDR3 DNA sequence: TGTGCTAGTGCCAAGGGGGGCGGGAGGTTAGTTGAGCAGTTCTTC. The full variable domain, its missing parts supplied by reference TRBV12-5 and TRBJ2-1, is DARVTQTPRHKVTEMGQEVTMRCQPILGHNTVFWYRQTMMQGLELLAYFRNRAPLDDSGMPKDRFSAEMPDATLATLKIQPSEPRDSAVYFCASAKGGGRLVEQFFGPGTRLTVL.

This clone was seen only a few times. As DNA, the CDR3 is TGTGCCAGCAGCTTGTCCCGGGACTATATAGGGACTGAAGCTTTCTTT. Protein product: CASSLSRDYIGTEAFF. V and J are TRBV11-3 and TRBJ1-1, with D maybe TRBD1 (5 bases). Looked up from germline, CDR1 is SGHNT and CDR2 is YENEEA. V dropped 3 bases and J dropped 5 bases, with 19 bases sitting between them. The CDR3 is 16 residues long.

This clone was observed a few times. The chain uses TRBV11-3 and TRBJ2-6; no clear D. Germline V lookup: CDR1 SGHNT, CDR2 YENEEA. V was cut by 0 bases and J by 0 bases, with 3 bases left in between. The CDR3 is 15 amino acids. The CDR3, as DNA: TGTGCCAGCAGCTTAGATAGCTCTGGGGCCAACGTCCTGACTTTC. Its translation is CASSLDSSGANVLTF.

The chain carries TRBV25-1 and TRBJ2-7; the D is unclear. CDR3 length: 14 amino acids. Germline V gene sequence: CDR1 MGHDK, CDR2 SYGVNS. V was trimmed by 1 base and J by 1 base, leaving 8 bases between them. The chain's CDR3 is CASSELGTSYEQYF. The CDR3 bases are TGTGCCAGCAGTGAATTGGGCACTTCCTACGAGCAGTACTTC.

The rearrangement joins TRBV25-1 to TRBJ2-7; D remains unclear. V lost 4 bases and J 1 base, leaving 11 bases between the germline ends. CDR3 size: 14 residues. Germline values: CDR1 MGHDK, CDR2 SYGVNS. CDR3 amino acids: CASSGLGRSYEQYF. The CDR3 DNA is TGTGCCAGCAGTGGCCTTGGCAGGTCCTACGAGCAGTACTTC.

The chain combines TRBV6-5 with TRBJ2-5; D is perhaps TRBD1 (6 bases). Germline V CDR1 and CDR2: MNHEY, SVGAGI. V shed 2 bases and J shed 5 bases, with 15 bases lying between them. The CDR3 runs to 15 residues. The CDR3 sequence is CASSYQTGFRETQYF. As DNA, the CDR3 is TGTGCCAGCAGTTACCAAACAGGGTTCAGGGAGACCCAGTACTTC.

About this clone: This specimen includes other DNA sequences encoding the same CDR3. The J gene is TRBJ1-2, the V gene TRBV5-6; 7 bases line up with TRBD1. There are 13 residues in the CDR3. Germline CDR1 is SGHDT and CDR2 is YYEEEE. Trimming removed 5 bases from V and 4 bases from J; junction bases left unmatched: 5. CDR3 region: CASSPGQSYGYTF. CDR3 in DNA: TGTGCCAGCAGTCCGGGACAGAGCTATGGCTACACCTTC. Full variable domain (rest looked up from reference TRBV5-6 and TRBJ1-2): DAGVTQSPTHLIKTRGQQVTLRCSPKSGHDTVSWYQQALGQGPQFIFQYYEEEERQRGNFPDRFSGHQFPNYSSELNVNALLLGDSALYLCASSPGQSYGYTFGSGTRLTVV.

This chain uses TRBV25-1 with TRBJ1-1; TRBD1 is a possible D gene (6 bases). CDR1 is MGHDK, CDR2 SYGVNS, per germline. Between the trimmed V and J ends, which lost 7 bases and 0 bases, there was a span of 15 bases. The CDR3 has 15 residues. CDR3 amino acids: CASIGTSILNTEAFF. CDR3 bases: TGTGCCAGCATAGGGACATCTATTCTGAACACTGAAGCTTTCTTT.

V and J are TRBV18 and TRBJ2-3; D perhaps matches TRBD2 (6 bases). CDR3 size: 16 residues. Per germline, CDR1 KGHSH and CDR2 LQKENI. The V end lost 1 base, the J end lost 2 bases, and 13 bases lay between the germline ends. The CDR3 is CASSPLAATITDTQYF. Here the CDR3 DNA reads TGTGCCAGCTCACCACTAGCGGCGACTATCACAGATACGCAGTATTTT.

The rearrangement links TRBV4-3 to TRBJ2-4; perhaps TRBD1 as D (6 bases). V lost 3 bases and J lost 1, with 16 bases in between. Germline-derived CDR1 and CDR2 are LGHNA and YSLEER. The CDR3 length is 17 residues. The CDR3 nucleotides read TGCGCCAGCAGCCAGGATAACAGGGTGGGGGCCAAAAACATTCAGTACTTC. Translation gives CASSQDNRVGAKNIQYF.

In its sample, this clone was seen once. The rearrangement links TRBV7-9 to TRBJ2-1; D is perhaps TRBD2 (7 bases). Germline-derived CDR1 and CDR2 are SEHNR and FQNEAQ (reference sequence). V was trimmed by 1 base and J by 0 bases, leaving 13 bases between them. This CDR3 contains 17 residues. In DNA, the CDR3 is TGTGCCAGCAGCTTAGGGGCGGGGGCGAGCTCCTACAATGAGCAGTTCTTC. It translates to CASSLGAGASSYNEQFF.

J is TRBJ2-3 and V is TRBV6-2 or TRBV6-3; maybe TRBD2 (5 bases). Trimming left V 6 bases short and J 0 bases short, with 7 bases between. The CDR3 contains 13 residues. CDR1 is MNHEY, CDR2 SVGEGT, per germline. The CDR3 nucleotides read TGTGCCAGCAGCCTAGCTAGCACAGATACGCAGTATTTT. It codes for CASSLASTDTQYF.

The V call is TRBV5-1, the J call TRBJ2-5; 7 positions agree with TRBD1. V lost 4 bases and J lost 4; bases outside the gene matches: 10. The CDR3 runs 15 residues. Germline loops: CDR1 SGHRS, CDR2 YFSETQ. The DNA of the CDR3 is TGCGCCAGCAGCGGCATGACAGGGTTGGGAGAGACCCAGTACTTC. Translation: CASSGMTGLGETQYF. The entire variable domain, with the rest obtained from reference TRBV5-1 and TRBJ2-5, is as follows: KAGVTQTPRYLIKTRGQQVTLSCSPISGHRSVSWYQQTPGQGLQFLFEYFSETQRNKGNFPGRFSGRQFSNSRSEMNVSTLELGDSALYLCASSGMTGLGETQYFGPGTRLLVL.

This chain joins TRBV7-2 and TRBJ1-1; possible D gene TRBD1, 6 bases. This CDR3 region has 15 residues. Trimming cost V 6 bases and J 0 bases, with 14 bases left between them. Looked up from germline, CDR1 is SGHTA and CDR2 is FQGNSA. CDR3 sequence reads: CASRIGAGVNTEAFF. CDR3 DNA: TGTGCCAGCAGGATAGGGGCAGGGGTGAACACTGAAGCTTTCTTT.

The chain has TRBV7-8 and TRBJ1-3; perhaps TRBD1 as D (5 bases). Between the trimmed V and J ends, which lost 6 bases and 2 bases, there was a span of 17 bases. Germline V gives CDR1 SGHVS, CDR2 FQNEAQ. CDR3 length equals 16 residues. Written as DNA, the CDR3 is TGTGCCAGCAGACTAAACCCAGGGTACACTGGAAACACCATATATTTT. Translating gives CASRLNPGYTGNTIYF.